The 30 T cell receptor beta chains reported below all come from one sample, sequenced in a study of early T cells in non-severe SARS-CoV-2 infection. Via MiXCR, TCRdb re-called the 5' RACE reads, giving one row per CDR3 protein. The table shows more than 55,000 distinct CDR3 sequences, with 4.6% occurring only once. The input for sequencing was whole blood, taken at baseline. The origin of the receptors is an adult who was a healthcare worker with PCR-confirmed SARS-CoV-2 infection or an uninfected control (not recorded which). The donor label of this sample is uncertain.

This clonotype was recorded many times. V and J are TRBV5-5 and TRBJ2-7; D is possibly TRBD1 (6 bases). The CDR3 extends over 15 amino acids. V lost 0 bases and J 3 bases, leaving 13 bases between the germline ends. The germline CDR1 and CDR2 sequences are SGHKS and YYEKEE (reference sequence). In nucleotides, the CDR3 is TGTGCCAGCAGCTTGGATGGTGAGGGGGTCTACGAGCAGTACTTC. Its protein is CASSLDGEGVYEQYF.

This clonotype occurred many times. The rearrangement uses TRBV6-5 and TRBJ2-7, with TRBD1 as a possible D gene (6 bases). Germline V gene sequence: CDR1 MNHEY, CDR2 SVGAGI. The CDR3 runs to 15 residues. Trimming left V 10 bases short and J 7 bases short, with 26 bases between. The DNA for the CDR3 is TGTGCCACCGCCCCTAGGGACATTGCCTCAGGGGAGCAGTACTTC. The encoded protein is CATAPRDIASGEQYF.

The chain carries TRBV9 and TRBJ1-6, with D maybe TRBD1 (5 bases). V lost 3 bases and J 8 bases, leaving 15 bases between the germline ends. CDR3 length equals 15 residues. The V gene's germline CDR1 is SGDLS and CDR2 YYNGEE. The CDR3 region is CASSALPGSDSPLHF. The CDR3, as DNA: TGTGCCAGCAGCGCCCTGCCAGGGAGCGATTCACCCCTCCACTTT.

This clonotype was counted many times. The chain joins TRBV20-1 to TRBJ1-2, with 7 bases identical to TRBD1. The germline CDR1 and CDR2 sequences are DFQATT and SNEGSKA (reference sequence). V was clipped by 6 bases and J by 4 bases; unmatched bases: 11. The CDR3 has 14 amino acids. CDR3 nucleotide sequence: TGCAGTGCCCCAGATGTCCAGGGGGGCTATGGCTACACCTTC. This encodes CSAPDVQGGYGYTF.

This chain joins TRBV18 and TRBJ1-1, with 8 bases aligning to TRBD1. J lost 5 bases, V lost 3 bases, and 11 bases had no gene match. CDR1 is KGHSH, CDR2 LQKENI, per germline. The CDR3 totals 16 residues. This CDR3 is CASSPGQARMYTEAFF. For the CDR3, the DNA is TGTGCCAGCTCACCGGGACAGGCGAGGATGTATACTGAAGCTTTCTTT.

This clonotype showed up many times. J is TRBJ1-1 and V is TRBV7-6; no clear D gene. The V end was cut by 0 bases, the J end by 5 bases, with 10 bases between. Germline V gene lookup returns CDR1 SGHVS and CDR2 FNYEAQ. The CDR3 has 14 amino acids. The CDR3: CASSLAMEGTEAFF. The CDR3 region has the DNA TGTGCCAGCAGCTTAGCGATGGAGGGAACTGAAGCTTTCTTT.

This clonotype was detected many times. This chain uses TRBV10-3 with TRBJ2-2, with D maybe TRBD1 (5 bases). Trimming took 4 bases from V and 4 from J, leaving 10 bases between them. The CDR3 loop spans 14 amino acids. Germline V gene sequence: CDR1 ENHRY, CDR2 SYGVKD. CDR3 region: CAISVRTSTGELFF. In DNA, the CDR3 is TGTGCCATCAGTGTACGGACAAGCACCGGGGAGCTGTTTTTT.

This clonotype was detected ten times or more. This chain links TRBV11-3 with TRBJ2-2, with 7 nucleotides matching TRBD2. Per the germline V gene, CDR1 is SGHNT and CDR2 is YENEEA. Losses at the gene ends were 4 bases for V and 0 bases for J; bases not matched to a gene: 11. The CDR3 runs to 18 residues. The CDR3 is CASSSTSLGLANTGELFF. The DNA of the CDR3 is TGTGCCAGCAGCTCCACGTCTCTTGGACTAGCGAACACCGGGGAGCTGTTTTTT.

This clonotype was detected a few times. The chain carries TRBV5-6 and TRBJ1-1; no definite D call. CDR1 is SGHDT, CDR2 YYEEEE, per germline. V lost 0 bases and J 5 bases, leaving 17 bases between the germline ends. CDR3 length: 16 amino acids. The CDR3 nucleotides are TGTGCCAGCAGCTTGGCAGCACATGGTCTGGGAACTGAAGCTTTCTTT. Its protein is CASSLAAHGLGTEAFF.

The sample holds many counts of this clonotype. This rearrangement joins TRBV12-3 or TRBV12-4 to TRBJ1-5; possibly TRBD1 for D (6 bases). This CDR3 has 13 amino acids. The V gene lost 6 bases and the J gene lost 7 bases, with 13 bases spanning the gap. DNA for the CDR3: TGTGCCAGCAGGCTACAGGGACCCCAGCCCCAGCATTTT. Its protein is CASRLQGPQPQHF.

The CDR3 spells CASSFPIIGPGEETQYF. In nucleotides, the CDR3 is TGCGCCAGCAGCTTCCCCATAATTGGACCCGGGGAAGAGACCCAGTACTTC. V gene TRBV5-1 combines with J gene TRBJ2-5; possible D gene TRBD2, 5 bases. Germline CDR1 is SGHRS and CDR2 is YFSETQ. The CDR3 is 17 amino acids. V lost 2 bases and J lost 3, with 20 bases in between. The complete variable domain, with remaining parts taken from reference TRBV5-1 and TRBJ2-5, reads KAGVTQTPRYLIKTRGQQVTLSCSPISGHRSVSWYQQTPGQGLQFLFEYFSETQRNKGNFPGRFSGRQFSNSRSEMNVSTLELGDSALYLCASSFPIIGPGEETQYFGPGTRLLVL.

A word on this clonotype: A read error may explain this, as a much larger clone is one base away. The chain joins TRBV7-3 to TRBJ2-5; 8 nucleotides agree with TRBD2. The J segment lost 4 bases and the V segment lost 5 bases, leaving 9 bases of the junction unmatched. Germline V lookup: CDR1 SGHTA, CDR2 FQGTGA. This CDR3 is built from 15 residues. The CDR3 spells CASSPGTSLSETQYF. The CDR3 coding sequence is TGTGCCAGCAGCCCTGGGACTAGTTTGTCAGAGACCCAGTACTTC.

The V and J genes are TRBV12-3 or TRBV12-4 and TRBJ1-1, with TRBD1 matching 9 bases. The CDR3 consists of 14 residues. V dropped 5 bases and J dropped 5; count of bases not matched to a gene: 6. CDR3 sequence: CASSRTGGVTEAFF. For the CDR3, the DNA is TGTGCCAGCAGTCGCACAGGGGGCGTGACTGAAGCTTTCTTT.

This clonotype was counted at least ten times. The chain employs TRBV29-1 and TRBJ1-5; D might be TRBD1 (6 bases). V was trimmed by 8 bases and J by 3 bases, leaving 14 bases between them. The CDR3 consists of 13 residues. CDR1 is SQVTM, CDR2 ANQGSEA, per germline. The CDR3 region has the DNA TGCAGCCTTCCGGACAGACCCAATCAGCCCCAGCATTTT. As protein: CSLPDRPNQPQHF.

The table lists this clonotype with many counts. The V call is TRBV20-1, the J call TRBJ2-3; 9 nucleotides align to TRBD2. CDR1 and CDR2 from the germline V gene are DFQATT and SNEGSKA (reference sequence). V was clipped by 2 bases and J by 2 bases; unmatched bases: 5. This CDR3 is built from 15 residues. In nucleotides, the CDR3 is TGCAGTGCTAGATACGTAGCGGGGGTCACAGATACGCAGTATTTT. Residues: CSARYVAGVTDTQYF.

The chain links TRBV28 to TRBJ1-1, with D maybe TRBD1 (6 bases). V lost 8 bases, J lost 4 bases, and 14 bases lay in between. The CDR3 extends over 13 amino acids. Per germline, CDR1 MDHEN and CDR2 SYDVKM. This CDR3 reads CASGKQGGTEAFF. Here the CDR3 DNA reads TGTGCCAGCGGGAAACAGGGAGGCACTGAAGCTTTCTTT.

There are many counts of this clonotype. The chain uses TRBV7-8 and TRBJ1-4, with TRBD1 matching over 7 bases. The J segment lost 7 bases and the V segment lost 5 bases, leaving 7 bases of the junction unmatched. The CDR3 has 14 amino acids. Germline V gives CDR1 SGHVS, CDR2 FQNEAQ. For the CDR3, the DNA is TGTGCCAGCAGCCCCCACAGGGGAGGTGAAAAACTGTTTTTT. Translation gives CASSPHRGGEKLFF. Complete variable domain (other parts from reference TRBV7-8 and TRBJ1-4): GAGVSQSPRYKVAKRGQDVALRCDPISGHVSLFWYQQALGQGPEFLTYFQNEAQLDKSGLPSDRFFAERPEGSVSTLKIQRTQQEDSAVYLCASSPHRGGEKLFFGSGTQLSVL.

This clonotype was seen many times. CDR3 protein: CASSYSPGRGNTIYF. In nucleotides, the CDR3 is TGTGCCAGCAGTTATTCACCTGGACGTGGAAACACCATATATTTT. This rearrangement joins TRBV2 to TRBJ1-3; D is unresolved. The CDR3 extends over 15 amino acids. Per germline, CDR1 SNHLY and CDR2 FYNNEI. The V end lost 5 bases, the J end lost 3 bases, and 14 bases lay between the germline ends.

This clonotype was picked up many times. The rearrangement joins TRBV6-5 to TRBJ2-7; TRBD1 agrees at 11 bases. CDR3 length: 16 residues. The germline V gene encodes CDR1 MNHEY and CDR2 SVGAGI. V gave up 4 bases and J gave up 3 bases; unmatched junction bases: 8. The CDR3 is CASSWFRGQGVYEQYF. DNA for the CDR3: TGTGCCAGCAGTTGGTTTCGGGGACAGGGGGTCTACGAGCAGTACTTC.

This clonotype was picked up many times. V gene TRBV10-3 combines with J gene TRBJ2-7, with D maybe TRBD1 (6 bases). The CDR3 length is 15 residues. The ends were cut back, 4 bases at V and 0 bases at J, with 13 bases in the middle. Germline V gene sequence: CDR1 ENHRY, CDR2 SYGVKD. The CDR3 coding sequence is TGTGCCATCAGTGGTCAACAGGGTTCCTCCTACGAGCAGTACTTC. This sequence encodes CAISGQQGSSYEQYF.

This sequence joins TRBV20-1 and TRBJ2-1, with 7 nucleotides matching TRBD2. With V trimmed by 4 bases and J by 0 bases, 3 bases remained unmatched. CDR3 length: 14 residues. Per the germline V gene, CDR1 is DFQATT and CDR2 is SNEGSKA (reference sequence). The CDR3 DNA follows: TGCAGTGCTACAGCGGGGAGCTCCTACAATGAGCAGTTCTTC. This sequence encodes CSATAGSSYNEQFF.

This clonotype was picked up many times. The chain joins TRBV6-4 to TRBJ2-6, with D maybe TRBD1 (6 bases). V lost 4 bases and J 1 base, leaving 11 bases between the germline ends. The CDR3 length is 16 residues. Germline CDR1 and CDR2: MRHNA and SNTAGT. The CDR3 nucleotides are TGTGCCAGCAGTGTAGAACAGGGTTCTGGGGCCAACGTCCTGACTTTC. As protein: CASSVEQGSGANVLTF.

This clonotype was counted only a few times. The J gene is TRBJ2-1, the V gene TRBV5-1; 8 bases line up with TRBD2. V gave up 4 bases and J gave up 6 bases; unmatched junction bases: 6. Germline-derived CDR1 and CDR2 are SGHRS and YFSETQ. This CDR3 comprises 14 residues. CDR3 residues: CASSPGTSVNEQFF. As DNA, the CDR3 is TGCGCCAGCAGCCCCGGGACTAGTGTCAATGAGCAGTTCTTC.

The V and J genes are TRBV6-5 and TRBJ1-1; no firm D call. Deletions cut 4 bases from V and 0 bases from J, with 12 bases between. Per the germline V gene, CDR1 is MNHEY and CDR2 is SVGAGI. This CDR3 region has 15 residues. The CDR3 is CASSLEAWMNTEAFF. The DNA of the CDR3 is TGTGCCAGCAGTTTGGAGGCGTGGATGAACACTGAAGCTTTCTTT.

This chain uses TRBV4-1 with TRBJ1-1; D gene uncertain. Germline V gene sequence: CDR1 MGHRA, CDR2 YSYEKL. This CDR3 is 13 amino acids long. V was cut by 4 bases and J by 4 bases, with 10 bases left in between. CDR3 nucleotide sequence: TGCGCCAGCAGCCGCGGGTCGAGCACTGAAGCTTTCTTT. Protein sequence: CASSRGSSTEAFF.

This clonotype has ten or more counts. The chain carries TRBV2 and TRBJ2-5; 7 bases match TRBD2. From germline, CDR1 is SNHLY and CDR2 FYNNEI. The CDR3 sequence is 14 residues long. V shed 5 bases and J 0 bases; nucleotides not matched to a gene: 3. CDR3 sequence: CASSSSGNQETQYF. The CDR3 bases are TGTGCCAGCAGTTCTAGCGGCAACCAAGAGACCCAGTACTTC.

This clonotype appeared many times. As DNA, the CDR3 is TGTGCCAGCAGTTATCTACCGGTCGGGGGGGCAGAAGCACCCCTCCACTTT. As protein: CASSYLPVGGAEAPLHF. The rearrangement links TRBV6-6 to TRBJ1-6, with a tentative D call TRBD1 (6 bases). This CDR3 has 17 amino acids. Germline CDR1 and CDR2: MNHNY and SVGAGI (reference sequence). Trimming left V 3 bases short and J 11 bases short, with 23 bases between.

This clonotype was observed at least ten times. This chain uses TRBV12-3 or TRBV12-4 with TRBJ1-5; D remains unclear. CDR3 length: 15 residues. Trimming removed 8 bases from V and 5 bases from J, with 19 bases in between. The CDR3 DNA is TGTGCCAGCCTCAATTCTAGGACTTACGATCAGCCCCAGCATTTT. Amino acid sequence: CASLNSRTYDQPQHF.

This clonotype was seen many times. The chain carries TRBV7-2 and TRBJ1-5; D perhaps matches TRBD1 (6 bases). Germline CDR1 and CDR2: SGHTA and FQGNSA. CDR3 length: 17 amino acids. Trimming took 0 bases from V and 0 from J, leaving 12 bases between them. CDR3 in amino acids: CASSLAQGRYSNQPQHF. The CDR3 region has the DNA TGTGCCAGCAGCTTAGCGCAGGGGCGTTATAGCAATCAGCCCCAGCATTTT.

This clonotype was seen at least ten times. V usage is TRBV11-3 and J usage is TRBJ2-7; no firm D call. The CDR3 consists of 11 residues. Trimming shortened V by 3 bases and J by 6 bases, and 6 bases separated the two germline ends. Germline CDR1 reads SGHNT; CDR2 reads YENEEA. In DNA, the CDR3 is TGTGCCAGCAGCTTTTTGCTCGAGCAGTACTTC. The encoded protein is CASSFLLEQYF.